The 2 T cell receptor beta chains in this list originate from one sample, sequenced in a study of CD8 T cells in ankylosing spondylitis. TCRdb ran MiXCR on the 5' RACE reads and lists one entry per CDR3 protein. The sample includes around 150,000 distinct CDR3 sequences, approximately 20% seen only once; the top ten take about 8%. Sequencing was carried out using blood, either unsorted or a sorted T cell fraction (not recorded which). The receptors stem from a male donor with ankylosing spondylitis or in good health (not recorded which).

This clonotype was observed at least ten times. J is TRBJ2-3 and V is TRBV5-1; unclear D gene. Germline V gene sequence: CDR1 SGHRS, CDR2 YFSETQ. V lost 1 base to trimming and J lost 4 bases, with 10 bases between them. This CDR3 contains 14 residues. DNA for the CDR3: TGCGCCAGCAGCTTGAACAGACCGCCAGATACGCAGTATTTT. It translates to CASSLNRPPDTQYF.

CDR3 DNA: TGTGCCAGCAGCATGTACAGGGGGCTCGTCGTTGAGCAGTTCTTC. It yields the protein CASSMYRGLVVEQFF. The chain recombines TRBV5-4 with TRBJ2-1; 9 positions agree with TRBD1. CDR1 is SGHNT and CDR2 is YYREEE in the germline V gene (reference sequence). J was trimmed by 9 bases and V by 4 bases; bases with no gene match: 11. CDR3 length: 15 residues.